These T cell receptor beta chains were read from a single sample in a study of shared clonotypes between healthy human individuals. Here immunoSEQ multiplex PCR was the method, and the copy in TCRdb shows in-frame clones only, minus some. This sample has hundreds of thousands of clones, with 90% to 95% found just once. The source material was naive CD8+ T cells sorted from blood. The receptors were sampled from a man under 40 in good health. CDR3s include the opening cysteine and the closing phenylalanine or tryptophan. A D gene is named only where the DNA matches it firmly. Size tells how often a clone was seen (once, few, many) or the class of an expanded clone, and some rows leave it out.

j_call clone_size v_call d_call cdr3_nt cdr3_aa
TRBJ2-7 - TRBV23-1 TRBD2 TGCGCCAGCACCTCCGGGACTAGCGGGAGGAGGTGCTACGAGCAGTACTTC CASTSGTSGRRCYEQYF
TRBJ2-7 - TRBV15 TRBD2 TGTGCCACCAGCAGAGATCAGGCTAGCGGGTCCTACGAGCAGTACTTC CATSRDQASGSYEQYF
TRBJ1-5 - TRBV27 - TGTGCCAGCAGTCCGACAGGTGGGGAGCCCCAGCATTTT CASSPTGGEPQHF
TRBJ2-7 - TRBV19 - TGTGCCAGTAGTATAGGAGAAGGGTACGAGCAGTACTTC CASSIGEGYEQYF
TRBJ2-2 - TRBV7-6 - TGTGCCAGCAGCCCAGGGGTCGGGAACGGGGAGCTGTTTTTT CASSPGVGNGELFF
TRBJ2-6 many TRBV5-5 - TGTGCCAGCAGCTCCGACAGCTCTGGGGCCAACGTCCTGACTTTC CASSSDSSGANVLTF
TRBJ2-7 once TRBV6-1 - TGTGCCAGCAGTGAAAAGGAACTAGCATGGTACTACGAGCAGTACTTC CASSEKELAWYYEQYF
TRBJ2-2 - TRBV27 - TGTGCCAGCAGTTTACAGGAGGGACTCAACACCGGGGAGCTGTTTTTT CASSLQEGLNTGELFF
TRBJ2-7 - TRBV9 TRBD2 TGTGCCAGCAGCGTAGGATCCGGGAGGGGTACACAGCAGTACTTC CASSVGSGRGTQQYF
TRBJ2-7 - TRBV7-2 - TGTGCCAGCAGCTTTTTCCGAGCCACCTACGAGCAGTACTTC CASSFFRATYEQYF
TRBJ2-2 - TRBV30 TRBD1 TGTGCCTGGAGTACCGAGACAGGGGGCTGGGACACCGGGGAGCTGTTTTTT CAWSTETGGWDTGELFF
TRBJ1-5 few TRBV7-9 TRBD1 TGTGCCAGCAGCCATACGGACAGGGAGAATCAGCCCCAGCATTTT CASSHTDRENQPQHF
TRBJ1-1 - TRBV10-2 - TGCGCCATCCTAGGTCGCGGGAGCACTGAAGCTTTCTTT CAILGRGSTEAFF
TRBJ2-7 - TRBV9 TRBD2 TGTGCCAGCAGCGCTAGAACTAGCGTCGAGCAGTACTTC CASSARTSVEQYF
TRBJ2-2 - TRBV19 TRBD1 TGTGCCAGTAGTGGACAGGGGTGGGAGCTGTTTTTT CASSGQGWELFF
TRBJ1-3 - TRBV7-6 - TGTGCCAGCAGCCCCGGCCCAGGGCGCTCTGGAAACACCATATATTTT CASSPGPGRSGNTIYF
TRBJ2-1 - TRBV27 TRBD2 TGTGCCAGCAGTTATCTTAATCCTAGCGGCCAGCAGTTCTTC CASSYLNPSGQQFF
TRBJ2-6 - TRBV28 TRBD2 TGTGCCACCGCCTCGGGAGGGGCCATCCCTGGGGCCAACGTCCTGACTTTC CATASGGAIPGANVLTF
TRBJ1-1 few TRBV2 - TGTGCCGAAATGGGCACTGAAGCTTTCTTT CAEMGTEAFF
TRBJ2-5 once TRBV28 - TGTGCCAGCAGTTTATTGGGCCGGGGCCAAGAGACCCAGTACTTC CASSLLGRGQETQYF
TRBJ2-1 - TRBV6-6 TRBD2 TGTGCCAGCACCGGACTAGCGGAGTACAATGAGCAGTTCTTC CASTGLAEYNEQFF
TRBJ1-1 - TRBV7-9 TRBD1 TGTGCCAGCAGCTCATCAGGGGGAGTCACTGAAGCTTTCTTT CASSSSGGVTEAFF
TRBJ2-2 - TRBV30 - TGTGCCCTTTACAGGGAGGGGTCCGGGGAGCTGTTTTTT CALYREGSGELFF
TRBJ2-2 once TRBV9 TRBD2 TGTGCCAGCAGCGCTACGGGAGGGGTTTATCCCGGGGAGCTGTTTTTT CASSATGGVYPGELFF
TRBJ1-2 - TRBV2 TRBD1 TGTGCCAGCAGTGAGGATTCCGGGACAGTCAACTATGGCTACACCTTC CASSEDSGTVNYGYTF
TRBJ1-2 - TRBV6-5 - TGTGCCAGCAGGACCGGGCCCCGTCTGGGGGGCTACACCTTC CASRTGPRLGGYTF
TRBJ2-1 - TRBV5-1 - TGCGCCAGCAGCGTGCCGGGAGCTCCATACAATGAGCAGTTCTTC CASSVPGAPYNEQFF
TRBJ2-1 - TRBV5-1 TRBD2 TGCGCCAGCATTATTGGACCAGCGACTAGCGGGAGAGGAGATGAGCAGTTCTTC CASIIGPATSGRGDEQFF
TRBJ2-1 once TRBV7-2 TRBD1 TGTGCCAGCAGGTTGACCGGGACAGGGGGCAATGAGCAGTTCTTC CASRLTGTGGNEQFF
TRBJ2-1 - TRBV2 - TGTGCCCCCCAACTTGGCTATGAGCAGTTCTTC CAPQLGYEQFF
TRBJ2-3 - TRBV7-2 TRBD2 TGTGCCAGCAGCTTAGTACTAGCGGGACACACAGATACGCAGTATTTT CASSLVLAGHTDTQYF
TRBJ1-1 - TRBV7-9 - TGTGCCAGCAGCTTAACGTATGAAGCTTTCTTT CASSLTYEAFF
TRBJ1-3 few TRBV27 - TGTGCCAGCAGTTTCTCAGGGCCCGGAAACACCATATATTTT CASSFSGPGNTIYF
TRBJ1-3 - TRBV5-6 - TGTGCCAGCAGCTCAACAGGGTTTCGAGGGGACACCATATATTTT CASSSTGFRGDTIYF
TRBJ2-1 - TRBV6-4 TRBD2 TGTGCCAGCAGGATTAGGGCGGGAGGGCCTCACAATGAGCAGTTCTTC CASRIRAGGPHNEQFF
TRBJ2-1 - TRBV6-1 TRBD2 TGTGCCAGCAGTGAAGAGTGGACTAGTTACAATGAGCAGTTCTTC CASSEEWTSYNEQFF
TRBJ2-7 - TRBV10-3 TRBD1 TGTGCCATCAGTGAGAGGCTGGGACAGGATCTGGGGCAGTACTTC CAISERLGQDLGQYF
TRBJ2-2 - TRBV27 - TGTGCCAGCACGCGGGGCTACACCGGGGAGCTGTTTTTT CASTRGYTGELFF
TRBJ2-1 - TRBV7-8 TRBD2 TGTGCCAGCAGCTTACGTAAACTAGCGGGAGAGCCGTACAATGAGCAGTTCTTC CASSLRKLAGEPYNEQFF
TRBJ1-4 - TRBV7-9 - TGTGCCAGCAGCAGTGGGCAGAGTAATGAAAAACTGTTTTTT CASSSGQSNEKLFF
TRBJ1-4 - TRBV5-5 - TGTGCCAGCAGCTCGGGCCAGGTCAATGAAAAACTGTTTTTT CASSSGQVNEKLFF